This passage covers 29 T cell receptor beta chains from one sample sequenced in a study of cytomegalovirus exposure and HLA in healthy donors. A multiplex PCR was run with 60 Vbeta primers and 13 Jbeta primers. The method was immunoSEQ multiplex PCR; TCRdb's version includes in-frame clones alone and lacks a portion of them. This table holds 210,000 or so clones, around 89% found once. The sequencing input was PBMCs. These receptors all stem from a woman between 18 and 29 years old in good health and CMV-seronegative.

As for this clone: Other nucleotide sequences from this sample produce the same CDR3. CDR3 sequence (DNA): TGCGCCAGCAGGTCTGGAGGGATCGTTAACACCGGGGAGCTGTTTTTT. Translation: CASRSGGIVNTGELFF. The V and J genes are TRBV4-3 and TRBJ2-2; maybe TRBD2 (6 bases). Per germline, CDR1 LGHNA and CDR2 YSLEER. This CDR3 has 16 amino acids. V was trimmed by 6 bases and J by 2 bases, leaving 16 bases between them.

This clone showed up just a few times. The CDR3 loop reads CASSRTGGFGNTIYF. In nucleotides, the CDR3 is TGTGCCAGCAGCCGCACAGGGGGCTTTGGAAACACCATATATTTT. The rearrangement links TRBV4-2 to TRBJ1-3, with TRBD1 matching 9 bases. The CDR3 spans 15 residues. V dropped 4 bases and J dropped 3; count of bases not matched to a gene: 4. CDR1 LGHNA and CDR2 YNFKEQ come from the germline V gene.

The chain uses TRBV19 and TRBJ2-7; 9 nucleotides align to TRBD1. The V gene's germline CDR1 is LNHDA and CDR2 SQIVND (reference sequence). This CDR3 comprises 17 residues. The junction had 11 bases not matched to a gene; V was cut back by 0 bases and J by 5 bases. CDR3 nucleotides: TGTGCCAGTAGTATAGATCTCTGGGGACAGGGATCCCACGAGCAGTACTTC. This gives the protein CASSIDLWGQGSHEQYF.

A word on this clone: At the DNA level, this CDR3 is encoded by other sequences in the same sample as well. CDR3 residues: CASSLRDSSYEQYF. In nucleotides, the CDR3 is TGTGCCAGTAGTCTTAGGGACAGTTCCTACGAGCAGTACTTC. The genes are TRBV19 and TRBJ2-7; 7 bases map to TRBD1. The V gene's germline CDR1 is LNHDA and CDR2 SQIVND (reference sequence). The length of the CDR3 is 14 residues. The V segment lost 5 bases and the J segment 1 base; nucleotides outside the gene matches: 5. Variable domain in full (rest from reference TRBV19 and TRBJ2-7): DGGITQSPKYLFRKEGQNVTLSCEQNLNHDAMYWYRQDPGQGLRLIYYSQIVNDFQKGDIAEGYSVSREKKESFPLTVTSAQKNPTAFYLCASSLRDSSYEQYFGPGTRLTVT.

V usage is TRBV4-1 and J usage is TRBJ2-5; D is unresolved. V lost 6 bases and J lost 4, with 12 bases in between. There are 13 residues in the CDR3. In germline, CDR1 is MGHRA, CDR2 YSYEKL. The CDR3 bases are TGCGCCAGCAGTTCGCCAGTAGCAGAGACCCAGTACTTC. Translation: CASSSPVAETQYF.

The chain employs TRBV14 and TRBJ2-2; D gene unclear. Germline CDR1 and CDR2: SGHDN and FVKESK. The CDR3 spans 12 residues. The V and J ends lost 6 bases and 3 bases respectively, with 5 bases between them. CDR3 sequence reads: CASRSDTGELFF. The DNA for the CDR3 is TGTGCCAGCAGGTCCGACACCGGGGAGCTGTTTTTT.

This chain uses TRBV7-2 with TRBJ2-5, with D maybe TRBD1 (6 bases). V lost 5 bases and J 5 bases, leaving 21 bases between the germline ends. Germline CDR1 reads SGHTA; CDR2 reads FQGNSA. There are 16 residues in the CDR3. The CDR3 region has the DNA TGTGCCAGCAGCAGTCCTCTCAGGGGTTTGGGGGAGACCCAGTACTTC. It encodes CASSSPLRGLGETQYF. Looking up the rest from reference TRBV7-2 and TRBJ2-5 gives the full variable domain: GAGVSQSPSNKVTEKGKDVELRCDPISGHTALYWYRQSLGQGLEFLIYFQGNSAPDKSGLPSDRFSAERTGGSVSTLTIQRTQQEDSAVYLCASSSPLRGLGETQYFGPGTRLLVL.

This clone was seen more than once but under ten times. This sequence joins TRBV6-5 and TRBJ1-2, with D unresolved. The CDR3 has 10 amino acids. V was cut by 8 bases and J by 2 bases, with 3 bases left in between. Germline CDR1 and CDR2: MNHEY and SVGAGI. CDR3 DNA: TGTGCCAGCGGCAACTATGGCTACACCTTC. It encodes CASGNYGYTF.

CDR3 in DNA: TGTGCCAGCAGCTTAGCGGCACGAGGCTACGAGCAGTACTTC. This codes for CASSLAARGYEQYF. The V call is TRBV7-9, the J call TRBJ2-7; D uncertain. V was shortened by 0 bases and J by 3 bases, with 9 bases between the two germline ends. The CDR3 runs to 14 residues. CDR1 is SEHNR, CDR2 FQNEAQ, per germline (reference sequence).

This clone occurred a few times. This chain links TRBV21-1 with TRBJ1-2; the DNA was not compared with TRBD1, the D call given in the table. TRBV21-1 is assigned pseudogene status. This CDR3 is 14 amino acids long. The CDR3 DNA reads as TGTGCCAGCAGCACCCGGGACAGGGTTTATGGCTACACCTTC. Translation gives CASSTRDRVYGYTF.

This clone was seen a single time. The genes are TRBV10-1 and TRBJ2-1, with TRBD2 as a possible D gene (5 bases). V dropped 2 bases and J dropped 2 bases, with 10 bases sitting between them. Per the germline V gene, CDR1 is WNHNN and CDR2 is SYGVQD (reference sequence). This CDR3 is 15 amino acids long. The CDR3 nucleotides are TGCGCCAGCAGTGAGAGGGAGCCAACCTACAATGAGCAGTTCTTC. Translating it yields CASSEREPTYNEQFF.

The chain recombines TRBV6-1 with TRBJ1-1, with D perhaps TRBD1 (6 bases). Germline CDR1 MNHNS, CDR2 SASEGT. The length of the CDR3 is 15 residues. Trimming removed 4 bases at V and 0 bases at J, with 12 bases between. The CDR3 DNA sequence: TGTGCCAGCAGTGGAGGACAGTTCATGAACACTGAAGCTTTCTTT. It translates to CASSGGQFMNTEAFF.

The V call is TRBV11-2, the J call TRBJ2-1; tentative D call: TRBD2 (6 bases). Germline CDR1 and CDR2: SGHAT and FQNNGV. The CDR3 has 17 residues. With 3 bases removed from V and 4 bases from J, the gap between germline ends came to 19 bases. DNA of the CDR3: TGTGCCAGCAGCTTGGGGGTAGGAGGGAGTAAGTACAATGAGCAGTTCTTC. As protein: CASSLGVGGSKYNEQFF.

The rearrangement uses TRBV7-2 and TRBJ2-2; TRBD1 agrees at 10 bases. J gave up 3 bases and V 3 bases, and 1 base lay outside the gene matches. This CDR3 has 15 residues. Germline CDR1 and CDR2: SGHTA and FQGNSA. The CDR3 sequence is CASSFGTGDTGELFF. The CDR3 nucleotides read TGTGCCAGCAGCTTCGGGACAGGGGACACCGGGGAGCTGTTTTTT.

The chain recombines TRBV5-1 with TRBJ1-3; a possible D gene is TRBD1 (6 bases). This CDR3 has 16 residues. Trimming removed 7 bases at V and 0 bases at J, with 17 bases between. Germline V gene sequence: CDR1 SGHRS, CDR2 YFSETQ. The CDR3, as DNA: TGCGCCAGCGGCAAAACAGGGCCCTACTCTGGAAACACCATATATTTT. Translation gives CASGKTGPYSGNTIYF.

The J gene is TRBJ2-1, the V gene TRBV4-3, with a possible D match to TRBD2 (5 bases). Germline CDR1 LGHNA, CDR2 YSLEER. The CDR3 has 17 amino acids. The V end lost 0 bases, the J end lost 4 bases, and 16 bases lay between the germline ends. CDR3 residues: CASSQDSVGGSYNEQFF. DNA of the CDR3: TGCGCCAGCAGCCAAGACTCCGTTGGAGGATCTTACAATGAGCAGTTCTTC.

This sequence joins TRBV7-2 and TRBJ2-7; 7 bases are shared with TRBD2. CDR1 is SGHTA and CDR2 is FQGNSA in the germline V gene. The CDR3 contains 14 residues. Trimming removed 2 bases from V and 4 bases from J; junction bases left unmatched: 5. CDR3 nucleotides: TGTGCCAGCAGCTTATGGGTGGGAGGGTACGAGCAGTACTTC. Translated, it gives CASSLWVGGYEQYF.

The V and J genes are TRBV13 and TRBJ1-1; no definite D call. V was pared by 5 bases and J by 7 bases, with 20 bases between. The CDR3 is 15 residues long. Germline CDR1 and CDR2: PRHDT and FYEKMQ (reference sequence). This chain's CDR3 is CASSIRPGIKIEAFF. The CDR3 nucleotides read TGTGCCAGCAGCATTCGGCCGGGGATCAAAATTGAAGCTTTCTTT.

About this clone: An end of the junction does not agree with germline; a read error may underlie this. The chain uses TRBV4-3 and TRBJ2-1; weak D call: TRBD1 (6 bases). The CDR3 extends over 16 amino acids. Per the germline V gene, CDR1 is LGHNA and CDR2 is YSLEER. In DNA form, the CDR3 reads TGCGCCAGCAGCCAAGAAATGTCAGGGGAATACAATGGGCAGTTCTTC. It encodes CASSQEMSGEYNGQFF.

The chain recombines TRBV5-1 with TRBJ2-5; 7 positions agree with TRBD2. Per the germline V gene, CDR1 is SGHRS and CDR2 is YFSETQ. The V segment lost 4 bases and the J segment 2 bases; nucleotides outside the gene matches: 8. This CDR3 comprises 15 residues. The CDR3 reads CASSPGSGRQETQYF. The CDR3 bases are TGCGCCAGCAGCCCCGGTAGCGGGCGGCAAGAGACCCAGTACTTC.

The V call is TRBV10-2, the J call TRBJ2-1, with 8 bases matching TRBD2. This CDR3 region has 14 residues. The ends lost 4 bases at V and 9 bases at J; junction bases unmatched: 8. Germline V gene lookup returns CDR1 WSHSY and CDR2 SAAADI. As DNA, the CDR3 is TGCGCCAGCAGTGGCCCAGCGGGAGTAAGTGAGCAGTTCTTC. Its protein product is CASSGPAGVSEQFF.

The genes are TRBV11-3 and TRBJ2-1; 13 bases align to TRBD2. V lost 5 bases to trimming and J lost 8 bases; unmatched junction nucleotides: 9. The CDR3 contains 16 residues. Germline loops: CDR1 SGHNT, CDR2 YENEEA. Here the CDR3 DNA reads TGTGCCAGCAGCCAGAGGACTAGCGGGAGTTTAGATGAGCAGTTCTTC. Translating gives CASSQRTSGSLDEQFF.

This clone was recorded only once. This chain connects TRBV18 to TRBJ2-7; TRBD2 might be the D (5 bases). V was trimmed by 3 bases and J by 2 bases, leaving 14 bases between them. The CDR3 totals 15 residues. The germline gives CDR1 KGHSH, CDR2 LQKENI. This chain's CDR3 is CASSPKLAIAYEQYF. CDR3 sequence (DNA): TGTGCCAGCTCACCGAAATTAGCGATCGCCTACGAGCAGTACTTC. The full variable domain, its missing parts supplied by reference TRBV18 and TRBJ2-7, is NAGVMQNPRHLVRRRGQEARLRCSPMKGHSHVYWYRQLPEEGLKFMVYLQKENIIDESGMPKERFSAEFPKEGPSILRIQQVVRGDSAAYFCASSPKLAIAYEQYFGPGTRLTVT.

The rearrangement links TRBV13 to TRBJ2-7, with 10 bases aligning to TRBD2. V gave up 1 base and J gave up 7 bases; unmatched junction bases: 10. The CDR3 is 16 residues long. Germline values: CDR1 PRHDT, CDR2 FYEKMQ (reference sequence). The CDR3 region is CASSLVSSGGSREQYF. In DNA, the CDR3 is TGTGCCAGCAGCTTAGTTTCTAGCGGGGGAAGTCGGGAGCAGTACTTC.

Only one count was recorded for this clone. This rearrangement joins TRBV7-9 to TRBJ1-1; D not resolved. The germline V gene encodes CDR1 SEHNR and CDR2 FQNEAQ (reference sequence). The germline V and J ends were trimmed by 2 bases and 3 bases, with 13 bases remaining between them. CDR3 length: 15 amino acids. CDR3: CASSLSRVVDTEAFF. DNA for the CDR3: TGTGCCAGCAGCTTAAGTCGGGTCGTGGACACTGAAGCTTTCTTT.

In this sample, this clone turned up once. The chain combines TRBV5-1 with TRBJ2-7, with 11 bases aligning to TRBD2. The CDR3 is 14 amino acids. Trimming removed 4 bases from V and 6 bases from J; junction bases left unmatched: 6. From germline, CDR1 is SGHRS and CDR2 YFSETQ. CDR3 amino acids: CASSTSGSAGEQYF. The CDR3 nucleotides are TGCGCCAGCAGCACTAGCGGGAGTGCCGGCGAGCAGTACTTC.

The chain employs TRBV5-1 and TRBJ2-7; tentatively, D is TRBD2 (5 bases). V was clipped by 0 bases and J by 3 bases, with 13 bases between them. In germline, CDR1 is SGHRS, CDR2 YFSETQ. The CDR3 spans 15 residues. CDR3 sequence reads: CASSLGASQDYEQYF. The CDR3 DNA sequence: TGCGCCAGCAGCTTGGGCGCTAGCCAGGACTACGAGCAGTACTTC.

The chain links TRBV7-9 to TRBJ2-7; D call uncertain. This CDR3 spans 12 amino acids. The germline V gene encodes CDR1 SEHNR and CDR2 FQNEAQ (reference sequence). V lost 1 base to trimming and J lost 6 bases, with 7 bases between them. In DNA, the CDR3 is TGTGCCAGCAGCTTAGATGTCAGCGAGCAGTACTTC. Translated: CASSLDVSEQYF.

The genes are TRBV14 and TRBJ2-1, with TRBD2 identical over 8 bases. The CDR3 length is 15 residues. The V gene's germline CDR1 is SGHDN and CDR2 FVKESK. Trimming cost V 4 bases and J 4 bases; bases outside gene matches: 6. The CDR3 reads CASSPYAGGYNEQFF. CDR3 coding DNA: TGTGCCAGCAGCCCGTACGCGGGAGGTTACAATGAGCAGTTCTTC. The full variable domain, with the rest looked up from reference TRBV14 and TRBJ2-1, is EAGVTQFPSHSVIEKGQTVTLRCDPISGHDNLYWYRRVMGKEIKFLLHFVKESKQDESGMPNNRFLAERTGGTYSTLKVQPAELEDSGVYFCASSPYAGGYNEQFFGPGTRLTVL.